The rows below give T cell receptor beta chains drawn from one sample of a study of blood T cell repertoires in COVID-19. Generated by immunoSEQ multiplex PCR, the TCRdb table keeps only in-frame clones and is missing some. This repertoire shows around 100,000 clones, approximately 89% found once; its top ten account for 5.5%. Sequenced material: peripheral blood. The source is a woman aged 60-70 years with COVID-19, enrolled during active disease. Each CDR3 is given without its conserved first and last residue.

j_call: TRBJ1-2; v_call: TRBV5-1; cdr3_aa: ASSGGSVGTGRGGYT
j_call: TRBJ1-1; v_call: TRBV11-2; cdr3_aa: ASSLEEGGTEAF
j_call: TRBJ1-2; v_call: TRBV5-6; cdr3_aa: ASSSWTGLYGYT
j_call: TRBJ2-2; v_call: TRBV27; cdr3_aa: ASRLSGGSGELF
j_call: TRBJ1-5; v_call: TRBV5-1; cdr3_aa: ASSLQGTGGNQPQH
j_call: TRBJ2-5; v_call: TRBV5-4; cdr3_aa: ASSLIEGAGETQY
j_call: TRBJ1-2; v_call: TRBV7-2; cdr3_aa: ASSLSPGQTYGYT
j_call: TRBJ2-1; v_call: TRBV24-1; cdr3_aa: ATSAPSGKQEQF
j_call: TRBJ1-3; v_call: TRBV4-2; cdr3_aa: ASSQDIEGNTIY
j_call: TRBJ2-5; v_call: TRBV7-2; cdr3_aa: ASSPGGLTETQY
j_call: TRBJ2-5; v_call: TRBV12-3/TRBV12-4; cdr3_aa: ASRAGETQY
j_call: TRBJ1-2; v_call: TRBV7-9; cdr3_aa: ASSKTGVIDYGYT
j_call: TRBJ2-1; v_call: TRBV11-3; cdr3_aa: ASSLQASISGEQF